Each of the 7 T cell receptor beta chains below was sequenced from the same sample in a study of beta chain features in type 1 diabetes. The investigators reverse transcribed all of the isolated RNA, so they sequenced expressed TCRB transcripts. Assay used: immunoSEQ multiplex PCR; TCRdb lists only in-frame clones, some missing. Among around 40,000 clones listed, approximately 60% were seen once. The sequencing sample was made of Tregs from blood. These receptors all stem from a woman under 40 in good health.

The rearrangement uses TRBV19 and TRBJ2-1, with TRBD1 identical over 7 bases. The CDR3 covers 15 residues. The J segment lost 2 bases and the V segment lost 6 bases, leaving 7 bases of the junction unmatched. Germline CDR1 is LNHDA and CDR2 is SQIVND (reference sequence). The CDR3, as DNA: TGTGCCAGTAGGGTGGGAGACAGGGCCTACAATGAGCAGTTCTTC. It encodes CASRVGDRAYNEQFF.

The chain recombines TRBV21-1 with TRBJ2-4; TRBD2, the table's D call, lacks a check against the DNA. TRBV21-1 corresponds to a pseudogene. The CDR3 has 15 residues. The CDR3 DNA is TGTGCCAGCAGCAGAGCTAGCGGGAGATGCACAGAAGGAGACTTC. Protein sequence: CASSRASGRCTEGDF.

This chain joins TRBV6-5 and TRBJ2-3; perhaps TRBD2 as D (5 bases). This CDR3 region has 15 residues. CDR1 is MNHEY and CDR2 is SVGAGI in the germline V gene. V was shortened by 5 bases and J by 1 base, with 13 bases between the two germline ends. The CDR3 DNA sequence: TGTGCCAGCAGTCCGAGCGGCTGGGGCACAGATACGCAGTATTTT. The encoded protein is CASSPSGWGTDTQYF.

This chain uses TRBV7-9 with TRBJ2-3; 12 nucleotides line up with TRBD2. The V and J ends lost 2 bases and 8 bases, in that order; junction bases with no gene match: 11. The V gene's germline CDR1 is SEHNR and CDR2 FQNEAQ (reference sequence). CDR3 length: 17 amino acids. The CDR3 here is CASSLPLASGRAGTQYF. The CDR3 coding sequence is TGTGCCAGCAGCTTACCCCTGGCTAGCGGGAGGGCAGGTACGCAGTATTTT. Full variable domain (missing parts from reference TRBV7-9 and TRBJ2-3): DTGVSQNPRHKITKRGQNVTFRCDPISEHNRLYWYRQTLGQGPEFLTYFQNEAQLEKSRLLSDRFSAERPKGSFSTLEIQRTEQGDSAMYLCASSLPLASGRAGTQYFGPGTRLTVL.

A few counts support this clone. This chain connects TRBV7-3 to TRBJ2-6; maybe TRBD1 (6 bases). CDR3 length equals 17 residues. CDR1 is SGHTA, CDR2 FQGTGA, per germline. Trimming pared 5 bases from V and 0 bases from J, leaving 14 bases between. The CDR3 loop reads CASSPGDVSSGANVLTF. The CDR3 DNA is TGTGCCAGCAGCCCAGGGGACGTTAGCTCTGGGGCCAACGTCCTGACTTTC. The entire variable domain, with the rest obtained from reference TRBV7-3 and TRBJ2-6, is as follows: GAGVSQTPSNKVTEKGKYVELRCDPISGHTALYWYRQSLGQGPEFLIYFQGTGAADDSGLPNDRFFAVRPEGSVSTLKIQRTERGDSAVYLCASSPGDVSSGANVLTFGAGSRLTVL.

The chain couples TRBV5-1 to TRBJ2-1, with D possibly being TRBD2 (6 bases). Trimming took off 4 bases at V and 9 bases at J, with 11 bases between the two ends. This CDR3 contains 12 residues. CDR1 and CDR2 from the germline V gene are SGHRS and YFSETQ. In DNA form, the CDR3 reads TGCGCCAGCAGCGGGTTCGGGGGTGAGCAGTTCTTC. This codes for CASSGFGGEQFF.

This clone was recorded a few times. The chain uses TRBV5-1 and TRBJ2-7; TRBD2 is a possible D gene (6 bases). Trimming shortened V by 4 bases and J by 7 bases, and 12 bases separated the two germline ends. Germline V CDR1 and CDR2: SGHRS, YFSETQ. The CDR3 has 12 residues. This CDR3 is CASSAERGEQYF. CDR3 nucleotides: TGCGCCAGCAGCGCGGAACGGGGGGAGCAGTACTTC.